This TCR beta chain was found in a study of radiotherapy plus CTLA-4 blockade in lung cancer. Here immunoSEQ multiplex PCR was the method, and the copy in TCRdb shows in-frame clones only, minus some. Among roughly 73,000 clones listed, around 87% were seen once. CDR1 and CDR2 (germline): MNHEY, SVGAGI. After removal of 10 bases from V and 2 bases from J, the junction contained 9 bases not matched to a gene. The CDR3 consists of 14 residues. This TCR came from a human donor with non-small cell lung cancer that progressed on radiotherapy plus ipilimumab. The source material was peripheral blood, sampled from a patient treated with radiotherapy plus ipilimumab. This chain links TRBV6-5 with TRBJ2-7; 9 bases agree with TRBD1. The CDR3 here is CATRTGGRTYEQYF. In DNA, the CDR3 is TGTGCCACCAGAACAGGGGGCCGCACCTACGAGCAGTACTTC.